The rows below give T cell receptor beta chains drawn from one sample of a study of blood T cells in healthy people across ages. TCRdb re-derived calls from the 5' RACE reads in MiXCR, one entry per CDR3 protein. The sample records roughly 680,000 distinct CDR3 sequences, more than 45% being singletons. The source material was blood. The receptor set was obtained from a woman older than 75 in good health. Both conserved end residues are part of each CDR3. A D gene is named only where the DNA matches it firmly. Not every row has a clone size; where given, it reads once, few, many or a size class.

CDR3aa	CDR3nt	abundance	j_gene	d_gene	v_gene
CASSPLGIGGTQYF	TGTGCCAGCAGCCCCCTCGGAATCGGGGGTACGCAGTATTTT	many	TRBJ2-3	NA	TRBV7-3
CASSLKAIRTYEQYF	TGTGCCAGCAGTTTAAAGGCTATAAGGACTTACGAGCAGTACTTC	few	TRBJ2-7	NA	TRBV27
CASSTRRLAVSTDTQYF	TGTGCCAGTAGCACTCGACGTCTAGCGGTCAGCACAGATACGCAGTATTTT	NA	TRBJ2-3	TRBD2	TRBV19
CASSYANENQPQHF	TGTGCCAGCAGTTACGCGAACGAGAATCAGCCCCAGCATTTT	few	TRBJ1-5	NA	TRBV6-6
CASSPHRDPTYEQYF	TGTGCCAGCAGCCCTCACCGGGACCCGACCTACGAGCAGTACTTC	NA	TRBJ2-7	NA	TRBV7-8
CASSERQGTDTQYF	TGTGCCAGCAGTGAACGACAGGGGACAGATACGCAGTATTTT	NA	TRBJ2-3	TRBD1	TRBV6-1
CSARVGPNEETQYF	TGCAGTGCTAGAGTGGGGCCCAACGAAGAGACCCAGTACTTC	NA	TRBJ2-5	NA	TRBV20-1
CSSETTKQDTLYF	TGCAGCTCGGAGACAACAAAACAGGATACGCTGTATTTT	NA	TRBJ2-3	NA	TRBV29-1
CASTLTGESRETQYF	TGTGCCAGCACCCTGACAGGGGAATCGCGAGAGACCCAGTACTTC	NA	TRBJ2-5	TRBD1	TRBV28
CASRTTRVKDGYTF	TGTGCCAGCAGGACGACAAGGGTCAAAGATGGCTACACCTTC	once	TRBJ1-2	NA	TRBV6-5
CASSLSMTNEKLFF	TGTGCCAGCAGCCTATCGATGACTAATGAAAAACTGTTTTTT	NA	TRBJ1-4	NA	TRBV5-5
CASSLGRNRGRGSSEQYF	TGTGCCAGCAGCTTAGGGAGGAACAGGGGGCGCGGGTCCTCCGAGCAGTACTTC	NA	TRBJ2-7	TRBD1	TRBV11-2
CSSYSGSSYEQYF	TGCAGTTCCTATAGCGGGAGCTCCTACGAGCAGTACTTC	many	TRBJ2-7	TRBD2	TRBV20-1
CASSHPRGGLRETQYF	TGTGCCAGCAGCCACCCCCGAGGGGGTTTAAGAGAGACCCAATACTTC	NA	TRBJ2-5	NA	TRBV3-1
CASSLEAISTYEQYF	TGCGCCAGCAGCTTGGAGGCCATTTCTACCTACGAGCAGTACTTC	NA	TRBJ2-7	NA	TRBV5-1
CASTLDRLRDTEAFF	TGTGCCAGCACCCTAGACAGGCTGCGGGACACTGAAGCTTTCTTT	many	TRBJ1-1	NA	TRBV5-5
CASSVQGYNEQFF	TGCGCCAGCAGCGTGCAGGGGTACAATGAGCAGTTCTTC	many	TRBJ2-1	NA	TRBV5-1
CASSYSGRSHEQSF	TGTGCCAGCAGTTACTCTGGCAGATCCCACGAGCAGTCCTTC	NA	TRBJ2-7	NA	TRBV6-6
CASSQDDSGLEQYF	TGCGCCAGCAGCCAAGATGATTCCGGCCTTGAGCAGTACTTC	many	TRBJ2-7	NA	TRBV4-3
CGAFPGTGPAEQFF	TGCGGTGCTTTTCCCGGGACAGGGCCGGCTGAACAGTTCTTC	NA	TRBJ2-1	TRBD1	TRBV20-1
CATYYEQYF	TGCGCCACCTACTACGAGCAGTACTTC	NA	TRBJ2-7	NA	TRBV10-1
CASSLATPSPLHF	TGTGCCAGCAGCTTAGCTACCCCTTCACCCCTCCACTTT	NA	TRBJ1-6	NA	TRBV7-9